The 22 T cell receptor beta chains below were found in one sample sequenced in a study of control samples from healthy donors and cancer patients. The data were produced by immunoSEQ multiplex PCR, yet TCRdb's version contains in-frame clones alone and is incomplete. The table includes roughly 120,000 clones, roughly nine tenths detected once. The sample comprised PBMCs. Source of these receptors: a woman aged 50 to 60 with colorectal cancer.

The rearrangement joins TRBV7-6 to TRBJ1-2; 12 nucleotides agree with TRBD1. V gave up 5 bases and J gave up 7 bases; unmatched junction bases: 17. Germline CDR1 reads SGHVS; CDR2 reads FNYEAQ. This CDR3 has 18 amino acids. CDR3 residues: CASSPRPGQGAGVAGYTF. CDR3 coding DNA: TGTGCCAGCAGCCCAAGACCGGGACAGGGGGCTGGAGTTGCTGGCTACACCTTC.

V gene TRBV28 combines with J gene TRBJ1-2; no definite D call. The ends were cut back, 6 bases at V and 0 bases at J, with 11 bases in the middle. This CDR3 region has 14 residues. Per germline, CDR1 MDHEN and CDR2 SYDVKM. The CDR3 sequence is CASRWAGSNYGYTF. In nucleotides, the CDR3 is TGTGCCAGCAGGTGGGCCGGCTCTAACTATGGCTACACCTTC.

The rearrangement joins TRBV6-5 to TRBJ1-1, with a weak D call TRBD1 (6 bases). In germline, CDR1 is MNHEY, CDR2 SVGAGI. The CDR3 contains 13 residues. V lost 2 bases and J lost 7, with 11 bases in between. The CDR3 DNA reads TGTGCCAGCAGTTACGGCAGGGGAGGTGAAGCTTTCTTT. Protein sequence: CASSYGRGGEAFF.

The chain uses TRBV19 and TRBJ2-4; TRBD1 might be the D (6 bases). CDR1 is LNHDA and CDR2 is SQIVND in the germline V gene (reference sequence). CDR3 length: 14 residues. The CDR3 protein is CARRTGTRQNIQYF. CDR3 sequence (DNA): TGTGCTAGAAGAACCGGGACACGTCAAAACATTCAGTACTTC.

The CDR3 DNA is TGCAGCGTTCCCCCGACTAGCGGGATATTTGAGCAGTTCTTC. Translation: CSVPPTSGIFEQFF. The chain carries TRBV29-1 and TRBJ2-1; 11 positions agree with TRBD2. Trimming at V came to 5 bases and at J to 9 bases, leaving 9 bases not matched to a gene. Looked up from germline, CDR1 is SQVTM and CDR2 is ANQGSEA. CDR3 length: 14 amino acids.

The V gene is TRBV10-3, the J gene TRBJ2-3; 7 bases agree with TRBD2. The junction had 3 bases not matched to a gene; V was cut back by 8 bases and J by 1 base. The germline gives CDR1 ENHRY, CDR2 SYGVKD. The CDR3 length is 13 residues. For the CDR3, the DNA is TGTGCCATCGCCACTAGCGGCACAGATACGCAGTATTTT. Translation gives CAIATSGTDTQYF.

CDR3 in amino acids: CASSIHGGYEQFF. CDR3 in DNA: TGTGCCAGCAGTATACACGGGGGGTATGAGCAGTTCTTC. The rearrangement links TRBV28 to TRBJ2-1, with 7 bases lining up with TRBD2. The trim removed 5 bases at V and 8 bases at J, leaving 6 bases unmatched. The CDR3 is made up of 13 amino acids. CDR1 is MDHEN and CDR2 is SYDVKM in the germline V gene. Based on the CDR3 plus reference TRBV28 and TRBJ2-1, the full variable domain is DVKVTQSSRYLVKRTGEKVFLECVQDMDHENMFWYRQDPGLGLRLIYFSYDVKMKEKGDIPEGYSVSREKKERFSLILESASTNQTSMYLCASSIHGGYEQFFGPGTRLTVL.

V gene TRBV28 combines with J gene TRBJ1-1, with TRBD1 matching 11 bases. The V and J ends lost 9 bases and 4 bases, in that order; junction bases with no gene match: 10. The germline V gene has CDR1 MDHEN and CDR2 SYDVKM. The CDR3 contains 15 residues. The CDR3 DNA sequence: TGTGCCAGTTACATCCCTGGGACAGGGGGCACTGAAGCTTTCTTT. It codes for CASYIPGTGGTEAFF.

This chain uses TRBV5-6 with TRBJ2-5; no clear D gene. This CDR3 comprises 13 residues. Germline CDR1 is SGHDT and CDR2 is YYEEEE. V was cut by 0 bases and J by 2 bases, with 5 bases left in between. The CDR3 spells CASSLAHQETQYF. CDR3 coding DNA: TGTGCCAGCAGCTTGGCTCATCAAGAGACCCAGTACTTC.

This clone was counted between two and nine times. The genes are TRBV5-4 and TRBJ1-2; D possibly corresponds to TRBD1 (6 bases). CDR1 SGHNT and CDR2 YYREEE come from the germline V gene (reference sequence). V was pared by 0 bases and J by 8 bases, with 14 bases between. This CDR3 contains 14 residues. CDR3 region: CASSLGTERLGYTF. CDR3 sequence (DNA): TGTGCCAGCAGCTTGGGGACAGAGAGATTGGGCTACACCTTC.

V usage is TRBV19 and J usage is TRBJ2-2, with D hard to call. Per the germline V gene, CDR1 is LNHDA and CDR2 is SQIVND (reference sequence). CDR3 length equals 15 residues. Between the trimmed V and J ends, which lost 2 bases and 4 bases, there was a span of 11 bases. CDR3 in amino acids: CASSITVGATGELFF. CDR3 nucleotide sequence: TGTGCCAGTAGTATAACGGTCGGAGCCACCGGGGAGCTGTTTTTT.

This rearrangement joins TRBV6-4 to TRBJ2-1; D perhaps matches TRBD1 (6 bases). The CDR3 loop spans 15 amino acids. Germline lookup yields CDR1 MRHNA and CDR2 SNTAGT. The V gene lost 0 bases and the J gene lost 3 bases, with 9 bases spanning the gap. The CDR3 spells CASSDSTGDYNEQFF. DNA of the CDR3: TGTGCCAGCAGTGACTCGACAGGAGACTACAATGAGCAGTTCTTC.

The chain joins TRBV7-3 to TRBJ2-1, with 9 nucleotides matching TRBD2. CDR3 size: 15 residues. Germline CDR1 reads SGHTA; CDR2 reads FQGTGA. V shed 5 bases, J shed 10 bases, and the junction held 12 bases outside the gene matches. The CDR3 bases are TGTGCCAGCAGCCAGGGGGTAGCGGGAGTAGGGGAGCAGTTCTTC. It codes for CASSQGVAGVGEQFF. The full variable domain, in which reference TRBV7-3 and TRBJ2-1 provide the parts outside the CDR3, is GAGVSQTPSNKVTEKGKYVELRCDPISGHTALYWYRQSLGQGPEFLIYFQGTGAADDSGLPNDRFFAVRPEGSVSTLKIQRTERGDSAVYLCASSQGVAGVGEQFFGPGTRLTVL.

The rearrangement links TRBV2 to TRBJ1-1; no clear D gene. Trimming pared 7 bases from V and 3 bases from J, leaving 9 bases between. Germline V CDR1 and CDR2: SNHLY, FYNNEI. This CDR3 has 12 residues. CDR3 amino acids: CASNWGYTEAFF. Written as DNA, the CDR3 is TGTGCCAGCAATTGGGGATACACTGAAGCTTTCTTT.

This chain uses TRBV2 with TRBJ1-4, with D tentatively TRBD1 (5 bases). CDR1 and CDR2 from the germline V gene are SNHLY and FYNNEI. V was cut by 2 bases and J by 7 bases, with 5 bases left in between. This CDR3 contains 12 residues. CDR3 residues: CASSEQGEKLFF. CDR3 in DNA: TGTGCCAGCAGTGAACAGGGTGAAAAACTGTTTTTT.

The chain carries TRBV5-8 and TRBJ1-3, with D perhaps matching TRBD1 (6 bases). The CDR3 length is 15 residues. The germline V and J ends were trimmed by 0 bases and 2 bases, with 9 bases remaining between them. CDR1 and CDR2 (germline): SGHTS, YDEGEE. CDR3 nucleotide sequence: TGTGCCAGCAGCTTGGGTCAGGGGACTGGAAACACCATATATTTT. Protein sequence: CASSLGQGTGNTIYF.

The rearrangement uses TRBV2 and TRBJ1-1; D perhaps matches TRBD1 (6 bases). With 6 bases removed from V and 6 bases from J, the gap between germline ends came to 14 bases. The CDR3 loop spans 13 amino acids. From germline, CDR1 is SNHLY and CDR2 FYNNEI. CDR3 nucleotide sequence: TGTGCCAGCAGGGGAGGGGGGTCCGCTGAAGCTTTCTTT. Its protein product is CASRGGGSAEAFF.

The chain has TRBV11-3 and TRBJ1-1; 10 nucleotides align to TRBD1. V lost 5 bases to trimming and J lost 0 bases; unmatched junction nucleotides: 6. Germline values: CDR1 SGHNT, CDR2 YENEEA. CDR3 size: 16 residues. The CDR3 DNA sequence: TGTGCCAGCAGCATCCGGACAGGGGGGATGAACACTGAAGCTTTCTTT. This sequence encodes CASSIRTGGMNTEAFF.

This chain connects TRBV20-1 to TRBJ2-7, with 7 positions matching TRBD1. The CDR3 is 11 amino acids. V lost 6 bases, J lost 3 bases, and 2 bases stayed unmatched. Germline CDR1 DFQATT, CDR2 SNEGSKA (reference sequence). This CDR3 reads CSATGFYEQYF. For the CDR3, the DNA is TGCAGTGCGACAGGGTTCTACGAGCAGTACTTC.

This clone was seen only once. The chain has TRBV11-3 and TRBJ2-2; D uncertain. V dropped 0 bases and J dropped 0 bases, with 8 bases sitting between them. The CDR3 is made up of 16 amino acids. CDR1 and CDR2 (germline): SGHNT, YENEEA. CDR3 residues: CASSLDVAANTGELFF. The CDR3 nucleotides are TGTGCCAGCAGCTTAGATGTCGCAGCGAACACCGGGGAGCTGTTTTTT.

The chain carries TRBV9 and TRBJ1-4; D call uncertain. The CDR3 consists of 15 residues. Germline V lookup: CDR1 SGDLS, CDR2 YYNGEE. V was cut by 0 bases and J by 6 bases, with 12 bases left in between. The CDR3 loop reads CASSVGVVGDEKLFF. The CDR3 DNA follows: TGTGCCAGCAGCGTAGGGGTAGTTGGTGATGAAAAACTGTTTTTT.

V gene TRBV9 combines with J gene TRBJ1-6; possible D gene TRBD1, 6 bases. The CDR3 runs 14 residues. V lost 3 bases to trimming and J lost 13 bases, with 17 bases between them. Germline V CDR1 and CDR2: SGDLS, YYNGEE. Here the CDR3 DNA reads TGTGCCAGCAGCGGGACAGTTGACGCCCCCCCCCTCCACTTT. Translating it yields CASSGTVDAPPLHF.